Given below is one TCR beta chain in context. Original methodology: Estimates of nucleated cell counts were drawn from the amplification of reference gene primers. The repertoire was sequenced with immunoSEQ multiplex PCR; TCRdb's copy has only in-frame clones and lacks some. Clone size and the V and J calls come from that table; the DNA yielded D and trimming. The sample lists about 260,000 clones, approximately 82% occurring once. The sample comes from a study of blood T cell repertoires in COVID-19. Study-wide background: PBMCs, B-cell-depleted T cells, or T cells were the source of the cDNA or gDNA that made up the material.

The length of the CDR3 is 15 residues. The source material was peripheral blood. This TCR derives from a woman aged 80 or over with acute or convalescent COVID-19. The rearrangement joins TRBV21-1 to TRBJ2-2; the table gives TRBD2 as D, unverified against the DNA. TRBV21-1 is annotated as a pseudogene. CDR3 sequence reads: CASSTLAPHTGELFF. The CDR3, as DNA: TGTGCCAGCAGCACATTAGCGCCGCACACCGGGGAGCTGTTTTTT.